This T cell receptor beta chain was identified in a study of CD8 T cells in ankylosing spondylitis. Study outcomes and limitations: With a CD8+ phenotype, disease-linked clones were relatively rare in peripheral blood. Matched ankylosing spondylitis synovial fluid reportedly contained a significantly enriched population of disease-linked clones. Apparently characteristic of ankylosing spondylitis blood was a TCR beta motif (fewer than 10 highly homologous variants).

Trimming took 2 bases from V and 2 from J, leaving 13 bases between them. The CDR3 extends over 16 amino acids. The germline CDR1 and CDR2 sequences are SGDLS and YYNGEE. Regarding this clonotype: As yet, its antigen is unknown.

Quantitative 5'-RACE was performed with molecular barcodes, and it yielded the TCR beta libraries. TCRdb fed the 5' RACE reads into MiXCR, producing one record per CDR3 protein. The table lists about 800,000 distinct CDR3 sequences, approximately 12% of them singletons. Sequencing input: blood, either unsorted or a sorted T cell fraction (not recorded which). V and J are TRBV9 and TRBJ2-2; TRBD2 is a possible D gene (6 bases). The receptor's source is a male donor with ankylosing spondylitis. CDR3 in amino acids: CASSVLGLPNTGELFF. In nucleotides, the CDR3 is TGTGCCAGCAGCGTCCTGGGACTGCCTAACACCGGGGAGCTGTTTTTT.